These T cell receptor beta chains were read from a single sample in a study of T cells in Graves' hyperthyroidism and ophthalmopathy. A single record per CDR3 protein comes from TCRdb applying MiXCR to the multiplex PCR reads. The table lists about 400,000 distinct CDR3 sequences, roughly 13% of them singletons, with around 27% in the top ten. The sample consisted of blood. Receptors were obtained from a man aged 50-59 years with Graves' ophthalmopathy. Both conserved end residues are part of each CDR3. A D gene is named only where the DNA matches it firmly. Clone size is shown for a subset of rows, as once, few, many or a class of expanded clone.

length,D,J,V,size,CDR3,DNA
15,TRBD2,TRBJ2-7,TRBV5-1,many,CASSSGLAANYEQYF,TGCGCCAGCAGCTCAGGACTAGCGGCTAACTACGAGCAGTACTTC
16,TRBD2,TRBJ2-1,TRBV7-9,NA,CASRDKRGSSYNEQFF,TGTGCCAGCAGGGATAAGCGGGGAAGCTCCTACAATGAGCAGTTCTTC
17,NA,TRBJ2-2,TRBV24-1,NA,CATSDPKTPTSAGELFF,TGTGCCACCAGTGACCCCAAGACCCCGACGAGCGCCGGGGAGCTGTTTTTT
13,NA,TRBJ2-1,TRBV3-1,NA,CASSRAWGNEQFF,TGTGCCAGCAGCCGAGCCTGGGGCAATGAGCAGTTCTTC
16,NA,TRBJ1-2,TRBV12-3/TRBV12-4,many,CASSFLGTIANYGYTF,TGTGCCAGCAGTTTCTTAGGGACCATAGCTAACTATGGCTACACCTTC
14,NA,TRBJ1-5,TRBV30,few,CAWSANLNNQPQHF,TGTGCCTGGAGTGCGAACCTTAATAATCAGCCCCAGCATTTT
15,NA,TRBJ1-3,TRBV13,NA,CASSLSGEIPNTIYF,TGTGCCAGCAGCTTATCGGGGGAAATCCCGAACACCATATATTTT
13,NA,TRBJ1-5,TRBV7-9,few,CASSFEGSQPQHF,TGTGCCAGCAGCTTCGAGGGGAGTCAGCCCCAGCATTTT
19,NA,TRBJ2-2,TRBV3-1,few,CASSQDSNPGSWNTGELFF,TGTGCCAGCAGCCAAGATTCTAACCCCGGGAGTTGGAACACCGGGGAGCTGTTTTTT
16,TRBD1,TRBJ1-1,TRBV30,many,CAWSLFRGTGPTEAFF,TGTGCCTGGAGCCTCTTCCGGGGGACAGGGCCGACTGAAGCTTTCTTT
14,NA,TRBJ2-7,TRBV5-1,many,CASSLYGQLGEQYF,TGCGCCAGCAGCTTATACGGACAGTTGGGCGAGCAGTACTTC
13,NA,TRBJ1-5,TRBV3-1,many,CASSPGSHQPQHF,TGTGCCAGCAGCCCAGGGAGCCATCAGCCCCAGCATTTT
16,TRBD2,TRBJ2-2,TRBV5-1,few,CASSPPGLGSTGELFF,TGCGCCAGCAGCCCCCCGGGACTAGGGTCTACCGGGGAGCTGTTTTTT
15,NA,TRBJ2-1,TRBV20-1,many,CSASTRSRSTDEQFF,TGCAGTGCTTCGACGAGGAGCAGGAGTACCGATGAGCAGTTCTTC
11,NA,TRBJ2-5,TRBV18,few,CASSQDETQYF,TGTGCCAGCTCACAAGATGAGACCCAGTACTTC
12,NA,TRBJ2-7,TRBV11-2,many,CASSLFLYEQYF,TGTGCCAGCAGCTTGTTCCTCTACGAGCAGTACTTC
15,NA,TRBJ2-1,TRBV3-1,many,CASSRVGTSYNEQFF,TGTGCCAGCAGCCGGGTCGGGACGAGCTACAATGAGCAGTTCTTC
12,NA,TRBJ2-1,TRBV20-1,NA,CSARTVYNEQFF,TGCAGTGCTCGGACAGTTTACAATGAGCAGTTCTTC
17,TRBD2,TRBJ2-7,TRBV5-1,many,CASSLGPSGRVSYEQYF,TGCGCCAGCAGCTTGGGTCCTAGCGGGAGGGTCTCCTACGAGCAGTACTTC
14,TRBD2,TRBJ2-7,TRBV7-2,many,CASSDSGTPYEQYF,TGTGCCAGCAGCGACAGCGGGACCCCCTACGAGCAGTACTTC
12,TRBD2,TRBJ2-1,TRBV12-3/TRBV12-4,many,CASSLTPGGQFF,TGTGCCAGCAGTTTAACCCCGGGGGGGCAGTTCTTC
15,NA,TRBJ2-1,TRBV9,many,CASSVAGLSYNEQFF,TGTGCCAGCAGCGTAGCGGGTCTCTCCTACAATGAGCAGTTCTTC
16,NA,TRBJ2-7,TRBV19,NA,CASKGGDPGSSYEQYF,TGTGCCAGTAAAGGGGGAGATCCAGGGAGCTCCTACGAGCAGTACTTC
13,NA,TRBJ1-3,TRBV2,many,CASSALSGNTIYF,TGTGCCAGCAGTGCGCTGTCTGGAAACACCATATATTTT
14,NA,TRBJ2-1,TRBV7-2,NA,CASSPRRADREQFF,TGTGCCAGCAGCCCCCGCAGGGCCGACCGTGAGCAGTTCTTC
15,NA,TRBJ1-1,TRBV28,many,CASSAPPLGETEAFF,TGTGCCAGCAGTGCCCCCCCGCTGGGGGAAACTGAAGCTTTCTTT
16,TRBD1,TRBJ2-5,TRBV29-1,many,CSVERGTGGLWETQYF,TGCAGCGTTGAACGCGGGACAGGGGGCCTTTGGGAGACCCAGTACTTC
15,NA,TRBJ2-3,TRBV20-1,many,CSARVATELTDTQYF,TGCAGTGCTAGAGTTGCGACAGAACTAACAGATACGCAGTATTTT
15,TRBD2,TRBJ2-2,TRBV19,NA,CASSMLAGGAGELFF,TGTGCCAGTAGTATGCTAGCGGGAGGTGCCGGGGAGCTGTTTTTT
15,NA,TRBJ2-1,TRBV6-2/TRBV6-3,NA,CASSVGGGAGNEQFF,TGTGCCAGCAGTGTGGGCGGGGGCGCGGGGAATGAGCAGTTCTTC
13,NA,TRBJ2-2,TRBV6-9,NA,CATSHVAGGELFF,TGTGCCACCAGTCATGTCGCCGGCGGGGAGCTGTTTTTT
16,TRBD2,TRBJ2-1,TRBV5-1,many,CASSFVAGDYNNEQFF,TGCGCCAGCAGCTTCGTAGCGGGAGATTACAACAATGAGCAGTTCTTC
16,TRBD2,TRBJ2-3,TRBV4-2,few,CASSHRAREGPDTQYF,TGTGCCAGCAGCCATCGAGCCCGGGAGGGCCCAGATACGCAGTATTTT
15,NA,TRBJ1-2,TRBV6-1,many,CASSEGSGANYGYTF,TGTGCCAGCAGTGAAGGGTCAGGGGCTAACTATGGCTACACCTTC
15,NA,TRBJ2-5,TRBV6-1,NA,CASRAQEGYQETQYF,TGTGCCAGCAGGGCCCAGGAGGGTTACCAAGAGACCCAGTACTTC
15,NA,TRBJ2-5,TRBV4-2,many,CASSQERGRGETQYF,TGTGCCAGCAGCCAAGAACGGGGCCGAGGAGAGACCCAGTACTTC
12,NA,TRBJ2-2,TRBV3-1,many,CASSQNRGELFF,TGTGCCAGCAGCCAGAATCGCGGGGAGCTGTTTTTT
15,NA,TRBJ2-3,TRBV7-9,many,CASSFTGTGTDTQYF,TGTGCCAGCAGCTTTACAGGGACCGGCACAGATACGCAGTATTTT
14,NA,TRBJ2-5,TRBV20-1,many,CSASRAEPQETQYF,TGCAGTGCTAGCCGAGCGGAGCCTCAAGAGACCCAGTACTTC
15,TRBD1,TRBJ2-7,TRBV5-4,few,CASSLGRGRVNEQYF,TGTGCCAGCAGCTTGGGAAGGGGGCGCGTTAACGAGCAGTACTTC
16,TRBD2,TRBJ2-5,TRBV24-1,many,CATSRTSGHEGETQYF,TGTGCCACCAGCAGGACTAGCGGACACGAAGGGGAGACCCAGTACTTC
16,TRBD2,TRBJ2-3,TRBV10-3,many,CAISESETSGTDTQYF,TGTGCCATCAGTGAGTCAGAGACTAGCGGGACAGATACGCAGTATTTT